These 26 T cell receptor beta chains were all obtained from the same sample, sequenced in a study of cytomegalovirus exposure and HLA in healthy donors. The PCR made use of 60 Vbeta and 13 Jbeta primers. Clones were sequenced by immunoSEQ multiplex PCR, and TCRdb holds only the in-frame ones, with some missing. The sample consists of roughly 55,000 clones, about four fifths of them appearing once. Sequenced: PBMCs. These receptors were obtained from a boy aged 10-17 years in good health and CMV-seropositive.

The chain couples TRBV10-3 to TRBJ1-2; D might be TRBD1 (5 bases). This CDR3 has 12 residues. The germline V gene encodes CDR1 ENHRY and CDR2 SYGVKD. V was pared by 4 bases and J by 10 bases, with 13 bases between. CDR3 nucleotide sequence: TGTGCCATCAGTGGAGTAGATGGACACTACACCTTC. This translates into CAISGVDGHYTF.

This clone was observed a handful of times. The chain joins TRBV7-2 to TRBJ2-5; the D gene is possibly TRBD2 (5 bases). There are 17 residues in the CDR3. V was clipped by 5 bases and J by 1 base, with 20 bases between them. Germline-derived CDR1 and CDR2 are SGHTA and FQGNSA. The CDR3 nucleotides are TGTGCCAGCAGCCCCATGGAGGCAGGCGGAATCCAAGAGACCCAGTACTTC. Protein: CASSPMEAGGIQETQYF.

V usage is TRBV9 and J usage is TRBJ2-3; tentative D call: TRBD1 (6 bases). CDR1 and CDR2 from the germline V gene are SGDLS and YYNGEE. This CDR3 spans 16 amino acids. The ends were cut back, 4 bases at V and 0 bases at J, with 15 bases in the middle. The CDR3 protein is CASSPEGVTSTDTQYF. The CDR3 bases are TGTGCCAGCAGCCCCGAGGGGGTTACTAGCACAGATACGCAGTATTTT.

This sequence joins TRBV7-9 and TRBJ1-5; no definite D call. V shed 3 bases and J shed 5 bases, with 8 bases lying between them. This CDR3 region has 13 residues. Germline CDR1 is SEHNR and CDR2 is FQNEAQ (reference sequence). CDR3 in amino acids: CASSLGRDQPQHF. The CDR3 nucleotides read TGTGCCAGCAGCTTGGGCAGAGATCAGCCCCAGCATTTT.

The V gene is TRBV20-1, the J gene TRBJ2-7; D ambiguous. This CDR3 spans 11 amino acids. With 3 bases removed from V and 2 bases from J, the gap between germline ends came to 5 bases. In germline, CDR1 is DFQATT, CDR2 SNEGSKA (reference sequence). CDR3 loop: CSASRAYEQYF. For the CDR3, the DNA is TGCAGTGCTAGCCGGGCCTACGAGCAGTACTTC.

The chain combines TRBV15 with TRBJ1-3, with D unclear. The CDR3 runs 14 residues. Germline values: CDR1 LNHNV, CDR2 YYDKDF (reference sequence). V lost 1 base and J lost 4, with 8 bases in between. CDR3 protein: CATSRVREGNTIYF. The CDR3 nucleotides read TGTGCCACCAGCAGAGTACGAGAGGGAAACACCATATATTTT.

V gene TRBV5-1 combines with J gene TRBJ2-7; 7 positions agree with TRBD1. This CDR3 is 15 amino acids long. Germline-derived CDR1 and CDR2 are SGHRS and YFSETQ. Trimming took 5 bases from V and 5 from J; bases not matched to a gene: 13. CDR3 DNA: TGCGCCAGCAGTTATCGTACAGGGGCTGCGGACGAGCAGTACTTC. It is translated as CASSYRTGAADEQYF.

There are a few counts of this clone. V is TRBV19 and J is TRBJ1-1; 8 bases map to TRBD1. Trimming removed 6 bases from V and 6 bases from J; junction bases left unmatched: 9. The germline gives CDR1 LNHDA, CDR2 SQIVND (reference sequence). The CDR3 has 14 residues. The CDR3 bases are TGTGCCAGTAGGATGGACAGGGACGTCCCTGAAGCTTTCTTT. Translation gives CASRMDRDVPEAFF.

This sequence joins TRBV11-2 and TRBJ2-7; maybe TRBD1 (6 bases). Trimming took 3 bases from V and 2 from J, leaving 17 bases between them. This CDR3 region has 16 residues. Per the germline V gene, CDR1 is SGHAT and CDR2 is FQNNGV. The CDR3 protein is CASSFELVQGTYEQYF. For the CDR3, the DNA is TGTGCCAGCAGCTTCGAGCTAGTACAGGGAACCTACGAGCAGTACTTC.

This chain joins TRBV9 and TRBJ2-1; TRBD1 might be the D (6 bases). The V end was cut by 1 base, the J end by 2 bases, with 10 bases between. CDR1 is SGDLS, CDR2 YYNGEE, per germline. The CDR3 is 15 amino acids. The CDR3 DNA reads TGTGCCAGCAGCGTACGAGGGGGAGCCTACAATGAGCAGTTCTTC. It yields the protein CASSVRGGAYNEQFF.

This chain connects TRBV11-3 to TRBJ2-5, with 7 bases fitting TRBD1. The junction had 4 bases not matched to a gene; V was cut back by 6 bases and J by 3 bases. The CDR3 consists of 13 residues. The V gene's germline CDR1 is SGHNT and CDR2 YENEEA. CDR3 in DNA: TGTGCCAGCAGTTCTCAGGGGGAAGAGACCCAGTACTTC. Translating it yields CASSSQGEETQYF.

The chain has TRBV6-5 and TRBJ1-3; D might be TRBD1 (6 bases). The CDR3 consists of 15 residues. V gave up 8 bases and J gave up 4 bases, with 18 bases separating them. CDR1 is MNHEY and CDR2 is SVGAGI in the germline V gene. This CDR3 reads CASGSSRGFGNTIYF. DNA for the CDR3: TGTGCCAGCGGATCCAGTAGGGGGTTCGGAAACACCATATATTTT.

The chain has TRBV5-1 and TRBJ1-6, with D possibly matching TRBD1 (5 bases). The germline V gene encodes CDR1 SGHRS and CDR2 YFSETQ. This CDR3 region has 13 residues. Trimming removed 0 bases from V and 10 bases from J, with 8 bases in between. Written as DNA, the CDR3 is TGCGCCAGCAGCTTGGTTGGGGGGTCACCCCTCCACTTT. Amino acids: CASSLVGGSPLHF.

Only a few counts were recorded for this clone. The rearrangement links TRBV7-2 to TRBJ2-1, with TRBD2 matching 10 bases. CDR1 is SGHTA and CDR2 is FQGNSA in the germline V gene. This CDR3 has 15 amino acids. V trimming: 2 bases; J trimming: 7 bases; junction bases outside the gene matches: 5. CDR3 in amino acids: CASSLKLAGFNEQFF. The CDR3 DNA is TGTGCCAGCAGCTTAAAACTAGCGGGGTTTAATGAGCAGTTCTTC. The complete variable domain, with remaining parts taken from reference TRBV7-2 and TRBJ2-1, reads GAGVSQSPSNKVTEKGKDVELRCDPISGHTALYWYRQSLGQGLEFLIYFQGNSAPDKSGLPSDRFSAERTGGSVSTLTIQRTQQEDSAVYLCASSLKLAGFNEQFFGPGTRLTVL.

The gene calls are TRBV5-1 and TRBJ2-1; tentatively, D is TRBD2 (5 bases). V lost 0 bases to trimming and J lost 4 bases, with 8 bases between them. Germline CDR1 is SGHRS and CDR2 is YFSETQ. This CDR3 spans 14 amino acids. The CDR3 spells CASSLEGVYNEQFF. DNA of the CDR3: TGCGCCAGCAGCTTGGAGGGAGTTTACAATGAGCAGTTCTTC.

CDR3 residues: CAWSVPGEPNEQFF. CDR3 nucleotide sequence: TGTGCCTGGAGTGTACCGGGAGAGCCGAATGAGCAGTTCTTC. The rearrangement joins TRBV30 to TRBJ2-1, with D possibly TRBD2 on 6 matching bases. CDR1 is GTSNPN and CDR2 is SVGIG in the germline V gene (reference sequence). Trimming removed 0 bases from V and 7 bases from J, with 13 bases in between. The CDR3 sequence is 14 residues long.

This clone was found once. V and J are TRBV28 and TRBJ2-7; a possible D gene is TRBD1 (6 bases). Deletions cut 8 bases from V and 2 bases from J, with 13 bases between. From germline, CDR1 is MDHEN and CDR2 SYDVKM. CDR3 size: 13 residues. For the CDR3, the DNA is TGTGCCAGCTCGGGCGGACAGACCTACGAGCAGTACTTC. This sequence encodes CASSGGQTYEQYF.

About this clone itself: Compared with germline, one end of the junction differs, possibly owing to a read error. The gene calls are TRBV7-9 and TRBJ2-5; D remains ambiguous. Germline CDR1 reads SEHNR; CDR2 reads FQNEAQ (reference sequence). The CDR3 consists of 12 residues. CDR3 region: CSSSLPLETQYF. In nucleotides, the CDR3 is TGTTCCAGCAGCTTACCTCTGGAGACCCAGTACTTC.

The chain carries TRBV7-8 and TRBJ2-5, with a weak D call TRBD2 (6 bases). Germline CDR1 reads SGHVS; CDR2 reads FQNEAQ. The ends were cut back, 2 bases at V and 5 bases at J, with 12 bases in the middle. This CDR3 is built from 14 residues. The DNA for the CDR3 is TGTGCCAGCAGCTTACCCGCGGAGGGGGAGACCCAGTACTTC. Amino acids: CASSLPAEGETQYF.

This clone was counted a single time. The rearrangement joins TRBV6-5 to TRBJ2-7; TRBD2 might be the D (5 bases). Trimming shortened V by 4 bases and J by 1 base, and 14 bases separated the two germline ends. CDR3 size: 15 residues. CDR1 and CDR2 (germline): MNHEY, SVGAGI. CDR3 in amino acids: CASSSPATGSYEQYF. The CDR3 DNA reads TGTGCCAGCAGTTCGCCGGCGACGGGATCCTACGAGCAGTACTTC.

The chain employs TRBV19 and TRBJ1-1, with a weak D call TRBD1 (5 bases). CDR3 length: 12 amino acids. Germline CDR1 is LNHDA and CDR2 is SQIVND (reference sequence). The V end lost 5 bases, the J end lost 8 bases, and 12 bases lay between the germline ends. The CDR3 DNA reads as TGTGCCAGTAGTCCGCCAGGGTCGGAAGCTTTCTTT. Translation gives CASSPPGSEAFF.

The CDR3 sequence is CSVGGPGLAGGNEQFF. CDR3 in DNA: TGCAGCGTTGGGGGCCCAGGACTAGCGGGGGGTAATGAGCAGTTCTTC. The chain recombines TRBV29-1 with TRBJ2-1, with 14 bases aligning to TRBD2. The V segment lost 4 bases and the J segment 7 bases; nucleotides outside the gene matches: 9. Germline CDR1 is SQVTM and CDR2 is ANQGSEA. This CDR3 contains 16 residues.

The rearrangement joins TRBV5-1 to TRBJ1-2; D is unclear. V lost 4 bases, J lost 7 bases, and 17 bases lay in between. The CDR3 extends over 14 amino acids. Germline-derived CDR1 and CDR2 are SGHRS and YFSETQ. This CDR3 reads CASSPPGGDSGYTF. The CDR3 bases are TGCGCCAGCAGCCCCCCCGGCGGGGATTCTGGCTACACCTTC.

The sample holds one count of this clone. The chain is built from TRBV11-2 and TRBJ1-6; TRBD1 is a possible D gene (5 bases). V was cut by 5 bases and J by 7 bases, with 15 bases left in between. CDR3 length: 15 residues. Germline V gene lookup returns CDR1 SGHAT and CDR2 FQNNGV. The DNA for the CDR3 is TGTGCCAGCAGCCCCGGGACTGGGGGGAATTCACCCCTCCACTTT. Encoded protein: CASSPGTGGNSPLHF.

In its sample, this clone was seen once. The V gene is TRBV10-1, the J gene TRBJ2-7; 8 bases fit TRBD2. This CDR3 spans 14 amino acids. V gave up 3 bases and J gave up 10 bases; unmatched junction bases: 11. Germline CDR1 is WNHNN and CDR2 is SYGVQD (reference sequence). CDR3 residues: CASSDTSGGRGQYF. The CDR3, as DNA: TGCGCCAGCAGTGACACTAGCGGAGGACGAGGTCAGTACTTC.

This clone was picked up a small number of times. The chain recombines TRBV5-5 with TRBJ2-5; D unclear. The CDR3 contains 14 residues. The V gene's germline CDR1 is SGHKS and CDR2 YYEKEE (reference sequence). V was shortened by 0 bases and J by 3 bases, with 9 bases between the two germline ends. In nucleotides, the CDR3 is TGTGCCAGCAGCTTGGTGGCACAGAAAGAGACCCAGTACTTC. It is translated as CASSLVAQKETQYF.